This entry lists 10 T cell receptor beta chains sequenced from one sample in a study of response to subunit inactivated influenza vaccine. MiXCR, run by TCRdb on the RT-PCR reads, gives a single entry per CDR3 protein. The sample records fewer than 250,000 distinct CDR3 sequences, approximately 15% being singletons. Sequenced here: CD8+ T cells sorted from PBMCs, sampled roughly 5 days after vaccination. Source of these receptors: a man between 45 and 60 years old who received an inactivated influenza vaccine.

This clonotype has a handful of counts. The rearrangement links TRBV20-1 to TRBJ2-7; D ambiguous. CDR1 is DFQATT and CDR2 is SNEGSKA in the germline V gene (reference sequence). This CDR3 has 15 residues. Trimming took off 5 bases at V and 2 bases at J, with 19 bases between the two ends. This CDR3 reads CSAPDGRAYTYEQYF. The CDR3 coding sequence is TGCAGTGCTCCAGACGGAAGGGCTTACACCTACGAGCAGTACTTC.

This clonotype appeared a few times. This sequence joins TRBV7-2 and TRBJ2-3; 8 bases are a match to TRBD1. There are 15 residues in the CDR3. J was trimmed by 1 base and V by 4 bases; bases with no gene match: 4. Looked up from germline, CDR1 is SGHTA and CDR2 is FQGNSA. CDR3 DNA: TGTGCCAGCAGCTCATCAGGGGGCGGCACAGATACGCAGTATTTT. As protein: CASSSSGGGTDTQYF. Complete variable domain (other parts from reference TRBV7-2 and TRBJ2-3): GAGVSQSPSNKVTEKGKDVELRCDPISGHTALYWYRQSLGQGLEFLIYFQGNSAPDKSGLPSDRFSAERTGGSVSTLTIQRTQQEDSAVYLCASSSSGGGTDTQYFGPGTRLTVL.

The chain uses TRBV7-9 and TRBJ2-1; TRBD1 matches 7 bases. The CDR3 extends over 17 amino acids. After removal of 1 base from V and 1 base from J, the junction contained 7 bases not matched to a gene. In germline, CDR1 is SEHNR, CDR2 FQNEAQ (reference sequence). The CDR3 DNA is TGTGCCAGCAGCTTAGGGAAACCGGGACAGTCCTACAATGAGCAGTTCTTC. Amino acid sequence: CASSLGKPGQSYNEQFF.

V is TRBV13 and J is TRBJ2-3; the match to TRBD2 covers 15 bases. There are 15 residues in the CDR3. The germline V gene encodes CDR1 PRHDT and CDR2 FYEKMQ (reference sequence). V gave up 6 bases and J gave up 4 bases; unmatched junction bases: 2. The CDR3 region is CASRGLAGGADTQYF. CDR3 in DNA: TGTGCCAGCAGAGGACTAGCGGGAGGGGCAGATACGCAGTATTTT.

This rearrangement joins TRBV6-1 to TRBJ2-3, with a tentative D call TRBD1 (6 bases). Per germline, CDR1 MNHNS and CDR2 SASEGT. V was shortened by 6 bases and J by 0 bases, with 10 bases between the two germline ends. The CDR3 extends over 14 amino acids. Written as DNA, the CDR3 is TGTGCCAGCAGCGCCGGACAGAGCACAGATACGCAGTATTTT. Translation: CASSAGQSTDTQYF.

The rearrangement uses TRBV6-2 or TRBV6-3 and TRBJ2-5, with 13 bases identical to TRBD2. The CDR3 sequence is 21 residues long. Germline assignment: CDR1 MNHEY and CDR2 SVGEGT. V lost 0 bases to trimming and J lost 3 bases; unmatched junction nucleotides: 16. The CDR3 region is CASSYSPNILAGGIWEETQYF. The CDR3 DNA sequence: TGTGCCAGCAGTTACTCGCCCAACATACTAGCGGGAGGGATTTGGGAAGAGACCCAGTACTTC.

This clonotype was counted at least ten times. The chain is built from TRBV12-3 or TRBV12-4 and TRBJ1-5, with a weak D call TRBD1 (6 bases). V was pared by 1 base and J by 6 bases, with 16 bases between. CDR3 length equals 16 residues. The CDR3 here is CASSLVSTQGFQPQHF. DNA of the CDR3: TGTGCCAGCAGTTTAGTGAGCACACAGGGTTTTCAGCCCCAGCATTTT.

This clonotype was recorded once. The genes are TRBV20-1 and TRBJ2-3; no clear D gene. Trimming left V 0 bases short and J 0 bases short, with 10 bases between. This CDR3 has 15 amino acids. The germline CDR1 and CDR2 sequences are DFQATT and SNEGSKA (reference sequence). The CDR3 nucleotides read TGCAGTGCTAGAGATATGGGAATGAGCACAGATACGCAGTATTTT. It is translated as CSARDMGMSTDTQYF.

This chain joins TRBV20-1 and TRBJ2-1; 8 bases align to TRBD2. V trimming: 2 bases; J trimming: 6 bases; junction bases outside the gene matches: 6. Germline assignment: CDR1 DFQATT and CDR2 SNEGSKA (reference sequence). This CDR3 is 14 amino acids long. The CDR3, as DNA: TGCAGTGCTAGAACCGGCGGGAGGTTCAATGAGCAGTTCTTC. It translates to CSARTGGRFNEQFF.

The genes are TRBV7-6 and TRBJ1-1; D possibly corresponds to TRBD1 (5 bases). V lost 5 bases to trimming and J lost 0 bases, with 13 bases between them. The CDR3 consists of 15 residues. CDR1 is SGHVS, CDR2 FNYEAQ, per germline. CDR3 region: CASSPGTGLNTEAFF. DNA of the CDR3: TGTGCCAGCAGCCCTGGGACGGGTTTGAACACTGAAGCTTTCTTT.